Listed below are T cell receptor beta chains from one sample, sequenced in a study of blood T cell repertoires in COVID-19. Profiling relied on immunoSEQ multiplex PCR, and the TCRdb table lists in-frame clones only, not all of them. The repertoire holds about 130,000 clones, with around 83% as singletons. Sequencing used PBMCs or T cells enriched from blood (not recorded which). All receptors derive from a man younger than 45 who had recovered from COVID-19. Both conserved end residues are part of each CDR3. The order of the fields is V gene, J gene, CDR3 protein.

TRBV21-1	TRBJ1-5	CASSDRGGYSNQPQHF
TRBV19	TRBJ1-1	CASTPRGWQNTEAFF
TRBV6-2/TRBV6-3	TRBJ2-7	CASSPGQGFLSYEQYF
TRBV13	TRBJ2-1	CASSGGLGLFF
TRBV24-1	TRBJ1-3	CATSDSDRAGNTIYF
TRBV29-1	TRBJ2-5	CSVGVAGGWETQYF
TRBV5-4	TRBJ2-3	CASSLGPTSTDTQYF
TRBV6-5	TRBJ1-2	CASVGSGYYGYTF
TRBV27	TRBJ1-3	CASSLRQGLSGNTIYF
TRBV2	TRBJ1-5	CASTEGGTNQPQHF
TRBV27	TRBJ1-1	CASGDRAMNTEAFF